Presented here are 8 T cell receptor beta chains from one specimen sequenced in a study of T cells in Graves' hyperthyroidism and ophthalmopathy. RNA transcripts provided the source from which TCR beta CDR3 regions were amplified. The primer set for the first-round RT-PCR of the TCR CDR3 was HTBI. From the multiplex PCR reads, TCRdb called clonotypes with MiXCR, one entry per CDR3 protein. This sample yields 450,000 to 700,000 distinct CDR3 sequences, of which 35% to 55% are seen a single time; under 20% belongs to the top ten. The specimen sequenced was peripheral blood or thyroid tissue (not recorded which). These receptor sequences come from an adult woman with Graves' disease, either hyperthyroidism or ophthalmopathy (not recorded which).

For this clonotype: The junction does not match germline at one end; this may be a read error. This chain connects TRBV4-1 to TRBJ2-5; D is uncertain. Looked up from germline, CDR1 is MGHRA and CDR2 is YSYEKL. The CDR3 spans 13 residues. Here the CDR3 DNA reads TGCGCCAGCAGCTTATTCGGTCAAGAGCCCCAGTACTTC. This encodes CASSLFGQEPQYF.

V gene TRBV12-3 or TRBV12-4 combines with J gene TRBJ1-3; 11 positions match TRBD1. The CDR3 length is 15 residues. V lost 6 bases to trimming and J lost 9 bases; unmatched junction nucleotides: 10. The CDR3 DNA sequence: TGTGCCAGCAGGGGCGGACAGGGGGCAATCAGCACCATATATTTT. Translation: CASRGGQGAISTIYF.

This clonotype has a count of ten or more. V usage is TRBV20-1 and J usage is TRBJ1-5; 7 bases are a match to TRBD1. CDR1 and CDR2 from the germline V gene are DFQATT and SNEGSKA (reference sequence). The junction had 4 bases not matched to a gene; V was cut back by 4 bases and J by 4 bases. The CDR3 is 13 amino acids. In DNA form, the CDR3 reads TGCAGTGCTAACAGGGGAGGGAATCAGCCCCAGCATTTT. This sequence encodes CSANRGGNQPQHF.

The chain uses TRBV24-1 and TRBJ2-1, with 8 nucleotides matching TRBD1. The CDR3 runs 18 residues. The V segment lost 2 bases and the J segment 3 bases; nucleotides outside the gene matches: 11. Germline-derived CDR1 and CDR2 are KGHDR and SFDVKD. The CDR3 reads CATSDWGTGDRVYNEQFF. CDR3 nucleotide sequence: TGTGCCACCAGTGATTGGGGGACAGGTGATCGTGTCTACAATGAGCAGTTCTTC.

This clonotype was recorded only once. The chain carries TRBV29-1 and TRBJ2-7; 8 nucleotides align to TRBD1. Germline-derived CDR1 and CDR2 are SQVTM and ANQGSEA. With V trimmed by 4 bases and J by 4 bases, 6 bases remained unmatched. There are 13 residues in the CDR3. CDR3 DNA sequence: TGCAGCGTTGTCGCCAGGGGGCCATACGAGCAGTACTTC. This sequence encodes CSVVARGPYEQYF.

The CDR3 loop reads CASSRVTSYEQYF. The DNA of the CDR3 is TGTGCCAGCAGCCGTGTCACCTCCTACGAGCAGTACTTC. The rearrangement links TRBV7-9 to TRBJ2-7; no clear D gene. Trimming took 5 bases from V and 0 from J, leaving 8 bases between them. This CDR3 is built from 13 residues. CDR1 is SEHNR and CDR2 is FQNEAQ in the germline V gene (reference sequence).

The chain has TRBV28 and TRBJ1-1, with unresolved D. The germline CDR1 and CDR2 sequences are MDHEN and SYDVKM. This CDR3 contains 12 residues. With 11 bases removed from V and 1 base from J, the gap between germline ends came to 11 bases. The CDR3 DNA reads TGTGCCGCCGAACACCCGAACACTGAAGCTTTCTTT. This translates into CAAEHPNTEAFF.

This clonotype was observed at least ten times. This chain joins TRBV12-3 or TRBV12-4 and TRBJ1-6, with TRBD1 matching 7 bases. This CDR3 is 13 amino acids long. With 0 bases clipped from V and 16 bases from J, the junction kept 6 bases outside the gene matches. CDR3 nucleotide sequence: TGTGCCAGCAGTTTAGCGGGGACAGAGACACTCCACTTT. It is translated as CASSLAGTETLHF.